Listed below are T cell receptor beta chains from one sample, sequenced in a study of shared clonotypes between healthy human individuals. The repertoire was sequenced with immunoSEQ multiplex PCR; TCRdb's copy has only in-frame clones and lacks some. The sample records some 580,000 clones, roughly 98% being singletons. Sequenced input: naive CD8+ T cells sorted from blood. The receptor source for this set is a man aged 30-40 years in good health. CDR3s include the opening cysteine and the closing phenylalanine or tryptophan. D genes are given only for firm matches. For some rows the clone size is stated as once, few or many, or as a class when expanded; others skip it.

CDR3 DNA: TGTGCCAGCAGGGGAACTACATATGGCTACACCTTC
CDR3 protein: CASRGTTYGYTF
V gene: TRBV27
clone size: once
D gene: .
J gene: TRBJ1-2

CDR3 DNA: TGTGCCAGCAGCTTAGAGGACTACGAGCAGTACTTC
CDR3 protein: CASSLEDYEQYF
V gene: TRBV7-9
clone size: .
D gene: .
J gene: TRBJ2-7

CDR3 DNA: TGCGCCAGCAGCCAAGATAGTGGGCCCTACCCATCGGACTTC
CDR3 protein: CASSQDSGPYPSDF
V gene: TRBV4-3
clone size: .
D gene: .
J gene: TRBJ2-7

CDR3 DNA: TGTGCCAGTAGTAGACCTGACAGGGCCCCAGATACGCAGTATTTT
CDR3 protein: CASSRPDRAPDTQYF
V gene: TRBV19
clone size: .
D gene: TRBD1
J gene: TRBJ2-3

CDR3 DNA: TGTGCCAGCAGCACACTCGACAGGGGGCCTCCCTACGAGCAGTACTTC
CDR3 protein: CASSTLDRGPPYEQYF
V gene: TRBV5-4
clone size: .
D gene: TRBD1
J gene: TRBJ2-7

CDR3 DNA: TGTGCCAGCAGTGATGTTAGGGCGAACACTGAAGCTTTCTTT
CDR3 protein: CASSDVRANTEAFF
V gene: TRBV7-9
clone size: .
D gene: .
J gene: TRBJ1-1

CDR3 DNA: TGTGCCAGCAGCGCCCGGGACAGGGTGAACACTGAAGCTTTCTTT
CDR3 protein: CASSARDRVNTEAFF
V gene: TRBV7-9
clone size: .
D gene: TRBD1
J gene: TRBJ1-1

CDR3 DNA: TGTGCCAGCAGCACCCTCTTTAGCGTCAGCGGGAAACCAACCGGGGAGCTGTTTTTT
CDR3 protein: CASSTLFSVSGKPTGELFF
V gene: TRBV11-2
clone size: .
D gene: TRBD2
J gene: TRBJ2-2

CDR3 DNA: TGTGCCAGCAGCTTTAGGGGAGAGACCCAGTACTTC
CDR3 protein: CASSFRGETQYF
V gene: TRBV7-9
clone size: .
D gene: .
J gene: TRBJ2-5

CDR3 DNA: TGTGCCAGCAGCACATGGGGCGGTAGCACAGATACGCAGTATTTT
CDR3 protein: CASSTWGGSTDTQYF
V gene: TRBV9
clone size: .
D gene: .
J gene: TRBJ2-3

CDR3 DNA: TGCGCCAGCAGCCCCCTAGGCAACGTAGCAAGGGGAGGATCCTACGAGCAGTACTTC
CDR3 protein: CASSPLGNVARGGSYEQYF
V gene: TRBV5-1
clone size: .
D gene: .
J gene: TRBJ2-7

CDR3 DNA: TGCGCCAGCAGCCAAGATCTGGGTAGCAACACCGGGGAGCTGTTTTTT
CDR3 protein: CASSQDLGSNTGELFF
V gene: TRBV4-3
clone size: .
D gene: .
J gene: TRBJ2-2

CDR3 DNA: TGTGCCATCAGTGACCCCGAGGTCAGAAACGGCTACGAGCAGTACTTC
CDR3 protein: CAISDPEVRNGYEQYF
V gene: TRBV10-3
clone size: .
D gene: .
J gene: TRBJ2-7

CDR3 DNA: TGTGCCAGCAGCCGTGACCCCGAGCAGTACTTC
CDR3 protein: CASSRDPEQYF
V gene: TRBV7-9
clone size: once
D gene: .
J gene: TRBJ2-7

CDR3 DNA: TGTGCCAGCAGCTCCATTTCGGGACAGGGGTTAGAGACCCAGTACTTC
CDR3 protein: CASSSISGQGLETQYF
V gene: TRBV7-9
clone size: .
D gene: TRBD1
J gene: TRBJ2-5

CDR3 DNA: TGTGCCAGCAGCTCCCGGACTAGCGGGGTTTACAATGAGCAGTTCTTC
CDR3 protein: CASSSRTSGVYNEQFF
V gene: TRBV7-6
clone size: .
D gene: TRBD2
J gene: TRBJ2-1

CDR3 DNA: TGCAGCGTTGAAGATGTTCTTACAGATACGCAGTATTTT
CDR3 protein: CSVEDVLTDTQYF
V gene: TRBV29-1
clone size: .
D gene: .
J gene: TRBJ2-3

CDR3 DNA: TGTGCCAGCAGCTTAGTACAGGCCAGCACAGATACGCAGTATTTT
CDR3 protein: CASSLVQASTDTQYF
V gene: TRBV7-9
clone size: .
D gene: .
J gene: TRBJ2-3

CDR3 DNA: TGCGCCAGCAGCCACCTTAGGGCGGGGAATGAGCAGTTCTTC
CDR3 protein: CASSHLRAGNEQFF
V gene: TRBV4-3
clone size: once
D gene: .
J gene: TRBJ2-1

CDR3 DNA: TGTGCCAGCTCGTCCGGGATCCAATACGAGCAGTACTTC
CDR3 protein: CASSSGIQYEQYF
V gene: TRBV18
clone size: .
D gene: .
J gene: TRBJ2-7

CDR3 DNA: TGTGCCAGCAGCCCCGGACAGCCAGATACGCAGTATTTT
CDR3 protein: CASSPGQPDTQYF
V gene: TRBV28
clone size: .
D gene: .
J gene: TRBJ2-3

CDR3 DNA: TGTGCCTGGACCCCGACGGGAAGCACTGAAGCTTTCTTT
CDR3 protein: CAWTPTGSTEAFF
V gene: TRBV30
clone size: .
D gene: .
J gene: TRBJ1-1

CDR3 DNA: TGCGCCAGCAGCCAAGATACGACAGAAGGCTCCTACGAGCAGTACTTC
CDR3 protein: CASSQDTTEGSYEQYF
V gene: TRBV4-1
clone size: .
D gene: .
J gene: TRBJ2-7

CDR3 DNA: TGTGCCAGCAGTTCAGACAGGGGGCGCTACGAGCAGTACTTC
CDR3 protein: CASSSDRGRYEQYF
V gene: TRBV27
clone size: once
D gene: TRBD1
J gene: TRBJ2-7

CDR3 DNA: TGTGCCAGCAGAGACTCGGTGGACACGAATCAGCCCCAGCATTTT
CDR3 protein: CASRDSVDTNQPQHF
V gene: TRBV27
clone size: .
D gene: .
J gene: TRBJ1-5

CDR3 DNA: TGTGCCAGCGGGGGAGGGCCGTACAATGAGCAGTTCTTC
CDR3 protein: CASGGGPYNEQFF
V gene: TRBV11-3
clone size: once
D gene: TRBD2
J gene: TRBJ2-1

CDR3 DNA: TGCGCCAGCAGCTTGGGGGGATTGGGCGCTGAAGCTTTCTTT
CDR3 protein: CASSLGGLGAEAFF
V gene: TRBV5-1
clone size: .
D gene: .
J gene: TRBJ1-1

CDR3 DNA: TGCGCCAGCAGTCGATATACAGGGGCGAACACTGAAGCTTTCTTT
CDR3 protein: CASSRYTGANTEAFF
V gene: TRBV4-3
clone size: .
D gene: TRBD1
J gene: TRBJ1-1

CDR3 DNA: TGTGCCAGCAGGCACTCCTACGAGCAGTACTTC
CDR3 protein: CASRHSYEQYF
V gene: TRBV6-1
clone size: .
D gene: .
J gene: TRBJ2-7

CDR3 DNA: TGTGCCAGTAGACCGAGACAGGGGGTCGACGATGAGCAGTTCTTC
CDR3 protein: CASRPRQGVDDEQFF
V gene: TRBV19
clone size: .
D gene: TRBD1
J gene: TRBJ2-1

CDR3 DNA: TGTGCCAGCAGTTCGGGACTTTACGATGCGTTCTTC
CDR3 protein: CASSSGLYDAFF
V gene: TRBV27
clone size: .
D gene: .
J gene: TRBJ2-1

CDR3 DNA: TGCAGCGTTGTGCAGGGTACCTCCTACAATGAGCAGTTCTTC
CDR3 protein: CSVVQGTSYNEQFF
V gene: TRBV29-1
clone size: .
D gene: .
J gene: TRBJ2-1

CDR3 DNA: TGCAGCGTTGAAGATCGATCAGGGGTCCTTCTAGATACGCAGTATTTT
CDR3 protein: CSVEDRSGVLLDTQYF
V gene: TRBV29-1
clone size: .
D gene: .
J gene: TRBJ2-3

CDR3 DNA: TGTGCCAGCAGTCCCAACCCGACTAGCGGGGCTTACAATGAGCAGTTCTTC
CDR3 protein: CASSPNPTSGAYNEQFF
V gene: TRBV27
clone size: .
D gene: TRBD2
J gene: TRBJ2-1

CDR3 DNA: TGTGCCAGCAGTTATACGACACCTGGGGCCAACGTCCTGACTTTC
CDR3 protein: CASSYTTPGANVLTF
V gene: TRBV6-6
clone size: .
D gene: .
J gene: TRBJ2-6

CDR3 DNA: TGCGCCAGCAGAGAGTTTCCTTCTGTGGGGGGCGAAAAAGAGACCCAGTACTTC
CDR3 protein: CASREFPSVGGEKETQYF
V gene: TRBV10-2
clone size: .
D gene: .
J gene: TRBJ2-5

CDR3 DNA: TGTGCCAGCAGCAAAGAAACTGTCACAGCGCACATTCAGTACTTC
CDR3 protein: CASSKETVTAHIQYF
V gene: TRBV21-1
clone size: .
D gene: .
J gene: TRBJ2-4

CDR3 DNA: TGCGCCAGCAGCCAACCCTACGGACAGAACACTGAAGCTTTCTTT
CDR3 protein: CASSQPYGQNTEAFF
V gene: TRBV4-1
clone size: .
D gene: .
J gene: TRBJ1-1

CDR3 DNA: TGCGCCAGCAGCCCCGGACAGGGGACCTACGAGCAGTACTTC
CDR3 protein: CASSPGQGTYEQYF
V gene: TRBV4-1
clone size: .
D gene: TRBD1
J gene: TRBJ2-7

CDR3 DNA: TGCAGCTCACGGGGCTACAATGAGCAGTTCTTC
CDR3 protein: CSSRGYNEQFF
V gene: TRBV29-1
clone size: .
D gene: .
J gene: TRBJ2-1

CDR3 DNA: TGTGCCAGCAGCTTAGTAGACGAGTTTGTGGTAGGCTACACCTTC
CDR3 protein: CASSLVDEFVVGYTF
V gene: TRBV7-9
clone size: .
D gene: .
J gene: TRBJ1-2

CDR3 DNA: TGTGCCAGCAGTTTTGTGGGAGGGGTTAGCAATCAGCCCCAGCATTTT
CDR3 protein: CASSFVGGVSNQPQHF
V gene: TRBV28
clone size: once
D gene: .
J gene: TRBJ1-5

CDR3 DNA: TGCGCCAGCAGCCTCCGACCGGAGGGCGAGCAGTACTTC
CDR3 protein: CASSLRPEGEQYF
V gene: TRBV4-1
clone size: .
D gene: .
J gene: TRBJ2-7

CDR3 DNA: TGTGCCAGCAGCCAAGTTCGGGGCTGGCAAGAGACCCAGTACTTC
CDR3 protein: CASSQVRGWQETQYF
V gene: TRBV14
clone size: .
D gene: .
J gene: TRBJ2-5

CDR3 DNA: TGTGCCAGCAGCGTAGAAGGCTTGTACACAGATACGCAGTATTTT
CDR3 protein: CASSVEGLYTDTQYF
V gene: TRBV9
clone size: .
D gene: .
J gene: TRBJ2-3

CDR3 DNA: TGTGCCAGCAGCTCCATAGCGGGGACCTACGAGCAGTACTTC
CDR3 protein: CASSSIAGTYEQYF
V gene: TRBV11-2
clone size: .
D gene: TRBD2
J gene: TRBJ2-7

CDR3 DNA: TGTGCCAGCAGCAATTGGGGGCCTTCCTACGAGCAGTACTTC
CDR3 protein: CASSNWGPSYEQYF
V gene: TRBV7-8
clone size: .
D gene: .
J gene: TRBJ2-7

CDR3 DNA: TGTGCCAGCAGTGATTGGAGGGAGGGTTCTGCCCAGCATTTT
CDR3 protein: CASSDWREGSAQHF
V gene: TRBV2
clone size: once
D gene: .
J gene: TRBJ1-5

CDR3 DNA: TGTGCCAGCCAGAATCAGGTGGGGCAGTTCTTC
CDR3 protein: CASQNQVGQFF
V gene: TRBV6-5
clone size: .
D gene: .
J gene: TRBJ2-1

CDR3 DNA: TGCGCCAGCAACCAAGAGGGAACTAGCAGCGCCTACGAGCAGTACTTC
CDR3 protein: CASNQEGTSSAYEQYF
V gene: TRBV4-1
clone size: .
D gene: .
J gene: TRBJ2-7

CDR3 DNA: TGCGCCAGCAGCCAAGATGGAAACCCCACGAGGAATGAGCAGTTCTTC
CDR3 protein: CASSQDGNPTRNEQFF
V gene: TRBV4-3
clone size: .
D gene: .
J gene: TRBJ2-1

CDR3 DNA: TGTGCCAGCAGCCTATCTGTCGTTGGGGTCAGGGGTTTCTACAATGAGCAGTTCTTC
CDR3 protein: CASSLSVVGVRGFYNEQFF
V gene: TRBV11-3
clone size: .
D gene: .
J gene: TRBJ2-1

CDR3 DNA: TGCGCCAGCAGCCAAGACCCAACCGGGACAGAACTTTATGGCTACACCTTC
CDR3 protein: CASSQDPTGTELYGYTF
V gene: TRBV4-3
clone size: .
D gene: TRBD1
J gene: TRBJ1-2

CDR3 DNA: TGCGCCAAAATTGCCGGACACCTAGTTCAAGAGATCCAGTACTTC
CDR3 protein: CAKIAGHLVQEIQYF
V gene: TRBV10-2
clone size: .
D gene: .
J gene: TRBJ2-5

CDR3 DNA: TGCAGCGTTGAACAGTACTTAGCGGGGGCAGGGGCCTACGAGCAGTACTTC
CDR3 protein: CSVEQYLAGAGAYEQYF
V gene: TRBV29-1
clone size: .
D gene: TRBD2
J gene: TRBJ2-7

CDR3 DNA: TGTGCCAGCCGACAAGGCGCAGATAGCAATCAGCCCCAGCATTTT
CDR3 protein: CASRQGADSNQPQHF
V gene: TRBV18
clone size: .
D gene: .
J gene: TRBJ1-5

CDR3 DNA: TGCGCCAGCTCAGCACTAGCCTTAGGGGTTAATGAGCAGTTCTTC
CDR3 protein: CASSALALGVNEQFF
V gene: TRBV18
clone size: .
D gene: .
J gene: TRBJ2-1

CDR3 DNA: TGTGCCAGCAGTCCCCGAGTCTCCTACGAGCAGTACTTC
CDR3 protein: CASSPRVSYEQYF
V gene: TRBV28
clone size: .
D gene: .
J gene: TRBJ2-7

CDR3 DNA: TGTGCCAGCAGTGCACGCGACAGATCCTCTGGGGCCAACGTCCTGACTTTC
CDR3 protein: CASSARDRSSGANVLTF
V gene: TRBV6-1
clone size: .
D gene: .
J gene: TRBJ2-6

CDR3 DNA: TGTGCCAGCACCTTCGGCATCTCCTACAATGAGCAGTTCTTC
CDR3 protein: CASTFGISYNEQFF
V gene: TRBV5-6
clone size: .
D gene: .
J gene: TRBJ2-1